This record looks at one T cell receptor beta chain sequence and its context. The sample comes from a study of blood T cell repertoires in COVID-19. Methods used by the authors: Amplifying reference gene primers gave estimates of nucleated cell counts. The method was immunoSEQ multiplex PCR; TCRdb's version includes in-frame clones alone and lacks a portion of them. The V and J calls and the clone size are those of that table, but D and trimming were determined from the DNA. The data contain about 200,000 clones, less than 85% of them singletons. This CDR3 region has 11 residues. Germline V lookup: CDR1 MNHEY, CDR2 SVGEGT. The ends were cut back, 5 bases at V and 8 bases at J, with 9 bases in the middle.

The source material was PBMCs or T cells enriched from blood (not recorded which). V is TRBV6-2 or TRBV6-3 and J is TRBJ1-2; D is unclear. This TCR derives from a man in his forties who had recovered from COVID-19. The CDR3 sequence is CASSMTQGYTF. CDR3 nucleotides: TGTGCCAGCAGTATGACTCAGGGCTACACCTTC.